These 14 T cell receptor beta chains share one sample of origin, sequenced in a study of T cell responses to AZD1222 COVID-19 vaccine. Repertoires were generated with immunoSEQ multiplex PCR, while TCRdb's copy carries only in-frame clones and drops some. The sample yields around 110,000 clones, 70% to 90% seen once. Material: peripheral blood, obtained on day 0 of MenACWY control vaccination. The receptors were sampled from an adult in good health.

This chain joins TRBV19 and TRBJ1-1; D ambiguous. The germline gives CDR1 LNHDA, CDR2 SQIVND (reference sequence). Deletions cut 3 bases from V and 6 bases from J, with 11 bases between. This CDR3 has 13 amino acids. The CDR3 DNA reads as TGTGCCAGTAGTATCGGAATAGCTGCTGAAGCTTTCTTT. Translating gives CASSIGIAAEAFF. Full variable domain (rest looked up from reference TRBV19 and TRBJ1-1): DGGITQSPKYLFRKEGQNVTLSCEQNLNHDAMYWYRQDPGQGLRLIYYSQIVNDFQKGDIAEGYSVSREKKESFPLTVTSAQKNPTAFYLCASSIGIAAEAFFGQGTRLTVV.

This rearrangement joins TRBV9 to TRBJ2-3; 9 positions agree with TRBD1. V trimming: 0 bases; J trimming: 4 bases; junction bases outside the gene matches: 0. The CDR3 consists of 14 residues. Germline V gene lookup returns CDR1 SGDLS and CDR2 YYNGEE. The CDR3 nucleotides are TGTGCCAGCAGCGTAGGACAGGGGGCAGATACGCAGTATTTT. Protein product: CASSVGQGADTQYF.

This chain connects TRBV3-1 (or the pseudogene TRBV3-2) to TRBJ1-2; 9 bases match TRBD1. V shed 6 bases, J shed 8 bases, and the junction held 7 bases outside the gene matches. Germline V CDR1 and CDR2: LGHDT, YNNKEL (reference sequence). The length of the CDR3 is 13 residues. The chain's CDR3 is CASSLTGGEGYTF. The CDR3 DNA follows: TGTGCCAGCAGTCTCACAGGGGGCGAAGGCTACACCTTC.

The chain joins TRBV4-1 to TRBJ1-1, with D perhaps matching TRBD1 (5 bases). With 4 bases removed from V and 2 bases from J, the gap between germline ends came to 17 bases. Germline CDR1 is MGHRA and CDR2 is YSYEKL. The CDR3 totals 16 residues. The CDR3 DNA reads TGCGCCAGCAGCCTGCGGCCGGGGGAAATAAACACTGAAGCTTTCTTT. It encodes CASSLRPGEINTEAFF.

The rearrangement joins TRBV2 to TRBJ2-7; TRBD1 matches 8 bases. The CDR3 totals 13 residues. The V gene end was trimmed by 6 bases and the J gene end by 0 bases; junction bases not matched to a gene: 1. Germline assignment: CDR1 SNHLY and CDR2 FYNNEI. CDR3 DNA sequence: TGTGCCAGCAGAGGACAGGGCTCCTACGAGCAGTACTTC. Amino acid sequence: CASRGQGSYEQYF.

The rearrangement uses TRBV5-8 and TRBJ2-7; D uncertain. The V end was cut by 0 bases, the J end by 0 bases, with 10 bases between. This CDR3 comprises 15 residues. The germline V gene has CDR1 SGHTS and CDR2 YDEGEE. The CDR3 DNA reads TGTGCCAGCAGCTTGGGTACACTGAGCTCCTACGAGCAGTACTTC. This gives the protein CASSLGTLSSYEQYF.

The rearrangement joins TRBV28 to TRBJ1-4, with 10 bases lining up with TRBD1. From germline, CDR1 is MDHEN and CDR2 SYDVKM. Germline trimming cut 3 bases from V and 12 bases from J; bases unmatched to any gene: 10. The CDR3 extends over 15 amino acids. For the CDR3, the DNA is TGTGCCAGCAGTTTGCCGGGACAGGGGCAATGGGAACTGTTTTTT. Protein sequence: CASSLPGQGQWELFF. Supplemented by reference TRBV28 and TRBJ1-4, the full variable domain reads DVKVTQSSRYLVKRTGEKVFLECVQDMDHENMFWYRQDPGLGLRLIYFSYDVKMKEKGDIPEGYSVSREKKERFSLILESASTNQTSMYLCASSLPGQGQWELFFGSGTQLSVL.

The genes are TRBV7-2 and TRBJ2-7, with 7 nucleotides matching TRBD1. V trimming: 4 bases; J trimming: 2 bases; junction bases outside the gene matches: 8. Germline V gene lookup returns CDR1 SGHTA and CDR2 FQGNSA. This CDR3 has 15 residues. This CDR3 is CASSWDSSAAYEQYF. Written as DNA, the CDR3 is TGTGCCAGCAGCTGGGACAGTTCAGCCGCCTACGAGCAGTACTTC. Based on the CDR3 plus reference TRBV7-2 and TRBJ2-7, the full variable domain is GAGVSQSPSNKVTEKGKDVELRCDPISGHTALYWYRQSLGQGLEFLIYFQGNSAPDKSGLPSDRFSAERTGGSVSTLTIQRTQQEDSAVYLCASSWDSSAAYEQYFGPGTRLTVT.

Of note for this clone: At one end, the junction sequence differs from germline, possibly due to a read error. The chain is built from TRBV7-7 and TRBJ2-3, with TRBD2 matching over 12 bases. Germline lookup yields CDR1 SSHAT and CDR2 FNYEAQ (reference sequence). The CDR3 length is 15 residues. The CDR3 here is CASSPGTSGFDTQYF. CDR3 sequence (DNA): TGTGCTAGCAGCCCTGGGACTAGCGGGTTCGATACGCAGTATTTT.

This chain connects TRBV19 to TRBJ2-3; no clear D gene. Germline V CDR1 and CDR2: LNHDA, SQIVND (reference sequence). There are 12 residues in the CDR3. Deletions cut 5 bases from V and 6 bases from J, with 9 bases between. The CDR3 sequence is CASSAQRDTQYF. CDR3 DNA sequence: TGTGCCAGTAGTGCTCAAAGGGATACGCAGTATTTT. Drawing the rest from reference TRBV19 and TRBJ2-3, the complete variable domain is DGGITQSPKYLFRKEGQNVTLSCEQNLNHDAMYWYRQDPGQGLRLIYYSQIVNDFQKGDIAEGYSVSREKKESFPLTVTSAQKNPTAFYLCASSAQRDTQYFGPGTRLTVL.

The V gene is TRBV3-1 (or the pseudogene TRBV3-2), the J gene TRBJ1-2, with 9 bases lining up with TRBD1. There are 18 residues in the CDR3. J gave up 3 bases and V 5 bases, and 16 bases lay outside the gene matches. Germline V gene lookup returns CDR1 LGHDT and CDR2 YNNKEL (reference sequence). This CDR3 is CASSWGDRVRGIDYGYTF. CDR3 DNA: TGTGCCAGCAGCTGGGGGGACAGGGTTCGCGGAATTGACTATGGCTACACCTTC.

This sequence joins TRBV5-5 and TRBJ1-6; D remains ambiguous. The CDR3 runs to 14 residues. V was pared by 4 bases and J by 5 bases, with 10 bases between. Germline V gene data show CDR1 as SGHKS and CDR2 as YYEKEE (reference sequence). The CDR3 DNA is TGTGCCAGCAGCCCATGGAGTGATAATTCACCCCTCCACTTT. Translation gives CASSPWSDNSPLHF.

This clone was counted between two and nine times. V and J are TRBV2 and TRBJ2-1; 8 bases are a match to TRBD2. The J segment lost 2 bases and the V segment lost 6 bases, leaving 6 bases of the junction unmatched. CDR3 length: 15 amino acids. Germline-derived CDR1 and CDR2 are SNHLY and FYNNEI. Here the CDR3 reads CASREPGGTYNEQFF. DNA of the CDR3: TGTGCCAGCAGAGAGCCGGGGGGGACCTACAATGAGCAGTTCTTC.

V and J are TRBV28 and TRBJ2-7, with TRBD2 matching over 8 bases. This CDR3 is 16 amino acids long. V was pared by 6 bases and J by 4 bases, with 14 bases of the junction left unmatched. Germline-derived CDR1 and CDR2 are MDHEN and SYDVKM. The CDR3 sequence is CASRPGSSGWMYEQYF. DNA of the CDR3: TGTGCCAGCAGACCAGGGTCTAGCGGGTGGATGTACGAGCAGTACTTC.